The present TCR beta chain was sequenced within a study of blood T cell repertoires in COVID-19 (TCRdb year 2020). Regarding the complete study: Collaborator samples came from the United States, Italy and Spain and covered acute and convalescent phases of COVID-19. The repertoires were made available in a free public database intended to serve as a resource for research on the immune response to SARS-CoV-2. Samples were obtained from the ongoing ImmuneRACE study (first 160 participants) and from about 1,300 subjects provided by 6 global collaborators. The prospective study material was composed of cDNA or gDNA derived from T cells, B-cell-depleted T cells, or PBMCs. Subjects who had been exposed to COVID-19, were actively infected with it, or had recovered from it provided the deeply sampled blood TCRbeta repertoires that made up the dataset. A de-identified subject ID, COVID-19 status, age in years and sex were almost always included in the sample metadata. Where available, HLA class I and class II types were taken from metadata supplied by the sample provider and were not determined by assay-based typing.

The collaborating institutions used their own protocols to collect whole blood in K2EDTA tubes. For TCRbeta analysis, collaborators shipped samples in one of three forms: frozen whole blood, isolated PBMCs, or DNA extracted from either of those sample types. Notes on this clone: This clone's antigen is unknown. No much larger clonotype is one base removed from it; base qualities were not supplied.

The immunoSEQ Assay, a bias-controlled multiplex PCR, was used to amplify TCRbeta CDR3 regions from genomic DNA. The study's processing was this. Nucleated cell counts per sample were estimated from amplification of reference gene primers within the assay. To quantify the absolute abundance of each unique TCRbeta CDR3 rearrangement, sequence reads were collapsed and filtered. For each sample, productive Simpson clonality was calculated by taking the square root of Simpson's diversity index across productive rearrangements. TCRdb's version of the immuneACCESS table is confined to in-frame rearrangements and falls short of the full clone set. An unresolved V gene accounts for under half of the shortfall where checked; the remainder is of unknown origin. The V and J calls and clone size are taken from that table; D and trimming were inferred from the DNA. This sample gives fewer than 300,000 clones in total; approximately 81% of them show up just once. Roughly 3.1% of the sample rests with the top ten.

Findings and caveats that apply to the study as a whole: Clinical and demographic metadata were provided uncurated, with the amount varying by source and participant.

The CDR3 numbers 15 residues from cysteine through phenylalanine. Left in the record is the CDR3 DNA by itself, 45 bases read in frame from the first base. V is pared back by 3 bases and J by 6 bases, with 15 bases lying between the germline termini. CDR1 and CDR2 were assigned from the germline V gene (reference sequence) as LNHDA and SQIVND. The V and J genes are TRBV19 and TRBJ2-1; TRBD1 is possibly the D segment (5 matching bases). What was sequenced was peripheral blood. This TCR was recovered from a woman aged 18-35 years with acute or convalescent COVID-19. Here is the DNA: TGTGCCAGTAGTATCAACAGGCAGGTCGGCAATGAGCAGTTCTTC. It encodes CASSINRQVGNEQFF.